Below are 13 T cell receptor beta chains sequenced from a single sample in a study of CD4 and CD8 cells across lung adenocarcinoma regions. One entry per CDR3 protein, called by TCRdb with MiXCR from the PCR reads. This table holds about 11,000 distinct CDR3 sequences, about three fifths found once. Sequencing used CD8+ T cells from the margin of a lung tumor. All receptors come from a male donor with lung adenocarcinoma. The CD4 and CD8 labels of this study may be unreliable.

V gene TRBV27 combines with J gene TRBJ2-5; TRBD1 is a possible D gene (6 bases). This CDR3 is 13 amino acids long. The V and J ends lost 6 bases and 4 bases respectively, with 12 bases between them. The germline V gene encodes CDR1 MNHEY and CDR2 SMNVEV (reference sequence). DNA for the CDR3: TGTGCCAGCAGGTCGGGCAGGGGAGAGACCCAGTACTTC. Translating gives CASRSGRGETQYF.

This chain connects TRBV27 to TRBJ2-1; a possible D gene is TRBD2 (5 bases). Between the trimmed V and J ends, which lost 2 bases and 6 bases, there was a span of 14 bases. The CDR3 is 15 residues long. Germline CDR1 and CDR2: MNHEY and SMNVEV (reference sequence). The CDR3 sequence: CASSLKGGWTNEQFF. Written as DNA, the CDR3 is TGTGCCAGCAGTTTAAAAGGAGGATGGACCAATGAGCAGTTCTTC.

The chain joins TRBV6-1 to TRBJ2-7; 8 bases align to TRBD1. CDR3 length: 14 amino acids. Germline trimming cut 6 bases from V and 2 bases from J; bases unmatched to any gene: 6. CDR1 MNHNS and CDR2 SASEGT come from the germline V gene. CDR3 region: CASSRDRTPYEQYF. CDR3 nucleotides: TGTGCCAGCAGCCGGGACAGGACCCCCTACGAGCAGTACTTC.

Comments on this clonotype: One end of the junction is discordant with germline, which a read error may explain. This CDR3 is CASRVAGAKNIQYF. The CDR3 DNA sequence: TGTGCCAGCAGGGTAGCGGGAGCCAAAAACATTCAGTATTTC. The chain carries TRBV6-1 and TRBJ2-4; 9 bases fit TRBD2. This CDR3 has 14 amino acids. Germline loops: CDR1 MNHNS, CDR2 SASEGT.

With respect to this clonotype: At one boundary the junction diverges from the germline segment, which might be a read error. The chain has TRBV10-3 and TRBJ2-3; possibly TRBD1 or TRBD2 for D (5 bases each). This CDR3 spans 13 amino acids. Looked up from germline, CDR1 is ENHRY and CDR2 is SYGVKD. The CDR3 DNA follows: TGTGCCACGGGGCACAGGAACAAAAATACTCAGTATTTC. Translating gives CATGHRNKNTQYF.

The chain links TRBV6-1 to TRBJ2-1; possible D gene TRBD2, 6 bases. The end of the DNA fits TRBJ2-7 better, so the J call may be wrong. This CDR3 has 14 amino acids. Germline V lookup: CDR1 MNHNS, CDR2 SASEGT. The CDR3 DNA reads TGTGCCAGCAGGGCCGGGACTTCGTCACTCGAGCAGTACTTC. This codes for CASRAGTSSLEQYF.

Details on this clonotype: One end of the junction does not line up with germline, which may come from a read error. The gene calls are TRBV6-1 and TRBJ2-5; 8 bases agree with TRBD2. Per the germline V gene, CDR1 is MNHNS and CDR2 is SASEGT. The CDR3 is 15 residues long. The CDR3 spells CASRPAGGAQDTQYF. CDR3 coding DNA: TGTGCCAGCAGGCCCGCGGGGGGCGCCCAAGACACCCAGTACTTC.

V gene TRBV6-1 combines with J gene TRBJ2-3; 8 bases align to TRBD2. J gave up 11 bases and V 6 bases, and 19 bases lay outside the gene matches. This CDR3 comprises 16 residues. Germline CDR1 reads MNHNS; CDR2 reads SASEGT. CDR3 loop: CASSLTTGREAYEQYF. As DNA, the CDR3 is TGTGCCAGCAGCCTCACAACTGGGCGGGAGGCCTACGAGCAGTATTTT.

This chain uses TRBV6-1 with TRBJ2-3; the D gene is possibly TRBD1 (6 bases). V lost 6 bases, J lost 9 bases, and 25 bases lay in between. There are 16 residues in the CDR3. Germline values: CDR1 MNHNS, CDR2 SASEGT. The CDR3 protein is CASRGAGAGVGETQYF. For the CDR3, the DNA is TGTGCCAGCAGGGGAGCCGGGGCAGGGGTTGGGGAGACGCAGTATTTT.

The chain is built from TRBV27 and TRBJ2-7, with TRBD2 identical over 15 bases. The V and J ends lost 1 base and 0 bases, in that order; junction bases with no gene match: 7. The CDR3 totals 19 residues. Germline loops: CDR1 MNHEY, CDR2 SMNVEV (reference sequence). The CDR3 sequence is CASSLFPSGLAGGSYEQYF. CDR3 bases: TGTGCCAGCAGTTTATTCCCATCGGGACTAGCGGGGGGCTCCTACGAGCAGTACTTC.

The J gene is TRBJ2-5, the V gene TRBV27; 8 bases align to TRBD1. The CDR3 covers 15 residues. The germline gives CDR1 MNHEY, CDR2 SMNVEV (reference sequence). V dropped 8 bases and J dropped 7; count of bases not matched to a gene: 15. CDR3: CASARGTGASATQYF. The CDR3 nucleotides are TGTGCCAGCGCCCGCGGGACAGGTGCCTCTGCGACCCAGTACTTC.

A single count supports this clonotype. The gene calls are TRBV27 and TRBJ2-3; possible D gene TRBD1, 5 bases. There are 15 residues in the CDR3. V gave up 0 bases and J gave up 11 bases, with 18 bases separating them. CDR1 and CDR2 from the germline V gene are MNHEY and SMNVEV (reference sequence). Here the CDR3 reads CASSLSGDSKDMQYF. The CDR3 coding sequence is TGTGCCAGCAGTTTATCAGGGGATAGCAAAGACATGCAGTATTTT.

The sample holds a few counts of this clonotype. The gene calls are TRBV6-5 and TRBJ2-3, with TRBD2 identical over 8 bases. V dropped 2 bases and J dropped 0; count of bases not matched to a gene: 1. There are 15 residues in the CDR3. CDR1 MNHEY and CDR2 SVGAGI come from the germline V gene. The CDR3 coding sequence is TGTGCCAGCAGTTACAGCGGGAGTAGCACAGATACGCAGTATTTT. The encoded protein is CASSYSGSSTDTQYF.